This passage covers 2 T cell receptor beta chains from one sample sequenced in a study of T cells after yellow fever vaccination (dated by TCRdb to between 2018 and 2021). Library construction relied on 5' RACE. TCRdb lists the instrument as Illumina NovaSeq 6000. TCRdb trimmed public reads at Q25 via fastp, called clones via MiXCR and kept in-frame beta chains. Each entry is one CDR3 protein sequence, shown with its most common DNA and genes. The sample includes 350,000 to 450,000 distinct CDR3 sequences, with 18% observed a single time. The ten largest clonotypes hold 15% to 20% of the sample. What this sample's treatment or condition label stands for: live attenuated yellow fever vaccine strain. Material: PBMCs, obtained before the yellow fever booster vaccination. These receptors were taken from a man aged 18 to 30 who received the YFV17D yellow fever vaccine.

There are a few counts of this clonotype. The chain couples TRBV6-5 to TRBJ1-6; D is unresolved. The germline gives CDR1 MNHEY, CDR2 SVGAGI. This CDR3 has 12 residues. Deletions cut 2 bases from V and 8 bases from J, with 4 bases between. The CDR3 DNA reads TGTGCCAGCAGTTACGGGTATTCACCCCTCCACTTT. This translates into CASSYGYSPLHF.

This rearrangement joins TRBV7-2 to TRBJ2-1; 12 bases map to TRBD2. Germline CDR1 and CDR2: SGHTA and FQGNSA. This CDR3 has 18 residues. V shed 2 bases, J shed 2 bases, and the junction held 7 bases outside the gene matches. The CDR3 here is CASSLLASGGATYNEQFF. CDR3 coding DNA: TGTGCCAGCAGCTTATTGGCTAGCGGGGGGGCGACCTACAATGAGCAGTTCTTC.